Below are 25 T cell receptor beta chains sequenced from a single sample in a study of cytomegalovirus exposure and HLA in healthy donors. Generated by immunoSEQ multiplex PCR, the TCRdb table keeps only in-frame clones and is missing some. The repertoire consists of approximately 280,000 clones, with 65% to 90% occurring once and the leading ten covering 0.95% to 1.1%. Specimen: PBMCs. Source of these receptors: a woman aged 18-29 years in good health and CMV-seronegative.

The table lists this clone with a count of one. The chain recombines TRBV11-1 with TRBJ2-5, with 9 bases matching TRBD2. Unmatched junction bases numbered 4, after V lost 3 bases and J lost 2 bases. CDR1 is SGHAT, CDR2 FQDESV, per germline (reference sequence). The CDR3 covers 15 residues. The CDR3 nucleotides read TGTGCCAGCAGCTTTGCGGGGGGGCAACAAGAGACCCAGTACTTC. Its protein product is CASSFAGGQQETQYF.

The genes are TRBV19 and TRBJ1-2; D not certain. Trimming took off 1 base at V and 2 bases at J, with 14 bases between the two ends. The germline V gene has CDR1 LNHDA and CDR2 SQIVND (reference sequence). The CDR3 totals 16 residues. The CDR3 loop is CASSIGLGGSNYGYTF. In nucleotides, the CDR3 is TGTGCCAGTAGTATAGGCCTGGGAGGTTCGAACTATGGCTACACCTTC.

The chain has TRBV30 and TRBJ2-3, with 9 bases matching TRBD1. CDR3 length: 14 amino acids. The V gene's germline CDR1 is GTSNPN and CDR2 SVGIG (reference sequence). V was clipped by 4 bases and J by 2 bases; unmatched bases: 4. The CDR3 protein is CAWTGTGNTDTQYF. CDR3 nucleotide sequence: TGTGCCTGGACCGGGACAGGGAACACAGATACGCAGTATTTT.

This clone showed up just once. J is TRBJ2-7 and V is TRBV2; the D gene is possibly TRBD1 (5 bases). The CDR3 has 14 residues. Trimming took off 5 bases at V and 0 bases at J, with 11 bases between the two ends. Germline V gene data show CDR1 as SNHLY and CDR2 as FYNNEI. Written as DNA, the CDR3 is TGTGCCAGCAGTCCAGACAGATACTCCTACGAGCAGTACTTC. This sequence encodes CASSPDRYSYEQYF.

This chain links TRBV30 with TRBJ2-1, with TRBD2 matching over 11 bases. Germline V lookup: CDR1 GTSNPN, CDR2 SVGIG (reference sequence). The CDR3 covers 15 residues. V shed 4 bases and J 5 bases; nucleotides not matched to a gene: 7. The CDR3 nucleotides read TGTGCCTGGACCTATGGGACTAGCGGCCACAATGAGCAGTTCTTC. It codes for CAWTYGTSGHNEQFF.

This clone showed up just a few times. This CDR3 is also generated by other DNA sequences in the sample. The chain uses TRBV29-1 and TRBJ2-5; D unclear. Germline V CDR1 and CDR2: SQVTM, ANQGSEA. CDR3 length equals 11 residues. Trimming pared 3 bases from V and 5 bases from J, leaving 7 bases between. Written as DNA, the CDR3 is TGCAGCGTTGATACAGCTGAGACCCAGTACTTC. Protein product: CSVDTAETQYF. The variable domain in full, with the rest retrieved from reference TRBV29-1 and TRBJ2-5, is SAVISQKPSRDICQRGTSLTIQCQVDSQVTMMFWYRQQPGQSLTLIATANQGSEATYESGFVIDKFPISRPNLTFSTLTVSNMSPEDSSIYLCSVDTAETQYFGPGTRLLVL.

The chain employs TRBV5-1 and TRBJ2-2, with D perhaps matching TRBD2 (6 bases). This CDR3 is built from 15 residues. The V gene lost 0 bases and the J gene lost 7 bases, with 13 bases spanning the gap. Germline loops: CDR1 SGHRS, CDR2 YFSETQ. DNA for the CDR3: TGCGCCAGCAGCTTGGTGGCAGGGACTGACGGGGAGCTGTTTTTT. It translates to CASSLVAGTDGELFF. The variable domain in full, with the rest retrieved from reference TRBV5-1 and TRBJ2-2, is KAGVTQTPRYLIKTRGQQVTLSCSPISGHRSVSWYQQTPGQGLQFLFEYFSETQRNKGNFPGRFSGRQFSNSRSEMNVSTLELGDSALYLCASSLVAGTDGELFFGEGSRLTVL.

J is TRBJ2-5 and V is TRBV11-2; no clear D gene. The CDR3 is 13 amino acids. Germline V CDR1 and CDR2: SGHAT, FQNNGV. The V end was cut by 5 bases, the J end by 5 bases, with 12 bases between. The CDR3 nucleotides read TGTGCCAGCAGCCCTCGGGTTGCGGAGACCCAGTACTTC. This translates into CASSPRVAETQYF.

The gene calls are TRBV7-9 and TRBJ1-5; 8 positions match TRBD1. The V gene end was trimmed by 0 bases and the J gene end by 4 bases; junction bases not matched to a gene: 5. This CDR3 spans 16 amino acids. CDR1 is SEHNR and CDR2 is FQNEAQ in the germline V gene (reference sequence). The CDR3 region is CASSLAQGASNQPQHF. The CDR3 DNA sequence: TGTGCCAGCAGCTTAGCGCAGGGGGCAAGTAATCAGCCCCAGCATTTT. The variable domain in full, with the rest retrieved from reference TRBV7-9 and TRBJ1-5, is DTGVSQNPRHKITKRGQNVTFRCDPISEHNRLYWYRQTLGQGPEFLTYFQNEAQLEKSRLLSDRFSAERPKGSFSTLEIQRTEQGDSAMYLCASSLAQGASNQPQHFGDGTRLSIL.

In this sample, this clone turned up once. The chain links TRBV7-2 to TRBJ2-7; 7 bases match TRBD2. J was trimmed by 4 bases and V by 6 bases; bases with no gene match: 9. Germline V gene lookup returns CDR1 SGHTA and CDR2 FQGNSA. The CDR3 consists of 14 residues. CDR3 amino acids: CASSWGGRPYEQYF. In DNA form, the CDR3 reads TGTGCCAGCAGTTGGGGGGGACGGCCATACGAGCAGTACTTC.

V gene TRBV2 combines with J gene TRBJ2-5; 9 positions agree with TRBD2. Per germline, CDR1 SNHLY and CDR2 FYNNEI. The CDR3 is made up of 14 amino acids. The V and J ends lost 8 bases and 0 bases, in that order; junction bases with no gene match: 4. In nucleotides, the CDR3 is TGTGCCAGCCCTAAGCGGGGGGACCAAGAGACCCAGTACTTC. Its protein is CASPKRGDQETQYF. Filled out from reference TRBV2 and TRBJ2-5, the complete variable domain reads EPEVTQTPSHQVTQMGQEVILRCVPISNHLYFYWYRQILGQKVEFLVSFYNNEISEKSEIFDDQFSVERPDGSNFTLKIRSTKLEDSAMYFCASPKRGDQETQYFGPGTRLLVL.

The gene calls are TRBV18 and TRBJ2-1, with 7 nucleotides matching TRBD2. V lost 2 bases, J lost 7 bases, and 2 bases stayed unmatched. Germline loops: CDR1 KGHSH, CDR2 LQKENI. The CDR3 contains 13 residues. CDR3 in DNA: TGTGCCAGCTCACCAGGGAGGGAGAATGAGCAGTTCTTC. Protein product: CASSPGRENEQFF.

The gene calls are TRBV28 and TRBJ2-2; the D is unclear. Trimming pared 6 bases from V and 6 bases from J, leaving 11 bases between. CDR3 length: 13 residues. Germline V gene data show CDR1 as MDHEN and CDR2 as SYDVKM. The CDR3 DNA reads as TGTGCCAGCAGGCGGCAAGCCGCCGGGGAGCTGTTTTTT. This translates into CASRRQAAGELFF. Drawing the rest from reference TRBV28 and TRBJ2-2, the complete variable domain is DVKVTQSSRYLVKRTGEKVFLECVQDMDHENMFWYRQDPGLGLRLIYFSYDVKMKEKGDIPEGYSVSREKKERFSLILESASTNQTSMYLCASRRQAAGELFFGEGSRLTVL.

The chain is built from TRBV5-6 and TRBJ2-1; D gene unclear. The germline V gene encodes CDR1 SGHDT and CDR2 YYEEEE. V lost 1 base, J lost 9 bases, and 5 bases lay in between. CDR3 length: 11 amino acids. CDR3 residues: CASSLTTEQFF. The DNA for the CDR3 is TGTGCCAGCAGCTTGACAACTGAGCAGTTCTTC.

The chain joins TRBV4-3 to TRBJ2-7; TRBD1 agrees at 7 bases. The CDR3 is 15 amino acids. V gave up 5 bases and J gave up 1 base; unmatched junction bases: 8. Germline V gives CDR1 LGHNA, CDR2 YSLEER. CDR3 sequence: CASSWDSLGSYEQYF. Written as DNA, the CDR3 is TGCGCCAGCAGCTGGGACAGTCTAGGGTCCTACGAGCAGTACTTC.

The DNA for the CDR3 is TGTGCCAGCAGTGCTCGGACAGGAGTCTACGAGCAGTACTTC. Translating gives CASSARTGVYEQYF. The chain couples TRBV25-1 to TRBJ2-7; the match to TRBD1 covers 7 bases. This CDR3 region has 14 residues. The germline gives CDR1 MGHDK, CDR2 SYGVNS. With V trimmed by 4 bases and J by 3 bases, 6 bases remained unmatched.

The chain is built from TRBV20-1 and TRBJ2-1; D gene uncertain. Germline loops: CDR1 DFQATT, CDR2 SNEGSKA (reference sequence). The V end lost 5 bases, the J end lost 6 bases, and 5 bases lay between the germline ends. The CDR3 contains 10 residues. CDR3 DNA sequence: TGCAGTGCTTTCCGCAATGAGCAGTTCTTC. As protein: CSAFRNEQFF.

The CDR3 DNA reads as TGTGCCAGCAGTTTAATCCCGGGGAACACTGAAGCTTTCTTT. Its protein product is CASSLIPGNTEAFF. V gene TRBV27 combines with J gene TRBJ1-1; D remains ambiguous. The CDR3 is 14 amino acids. Trimming removed 2 bases from V and 1 base from J, with 8 bases in between. Germline V lookup: CDR1 MNHEY, CDR2 SMNVEV (reference sequence).

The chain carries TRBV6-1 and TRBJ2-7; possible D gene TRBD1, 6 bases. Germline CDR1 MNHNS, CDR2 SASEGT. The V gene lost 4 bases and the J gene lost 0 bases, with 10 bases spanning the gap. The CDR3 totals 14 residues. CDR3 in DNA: TGTGCCAGCAGTGCGGGACACATCTCCTACGAGCAGTACTTC. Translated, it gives CASSAGHISYEQYF.

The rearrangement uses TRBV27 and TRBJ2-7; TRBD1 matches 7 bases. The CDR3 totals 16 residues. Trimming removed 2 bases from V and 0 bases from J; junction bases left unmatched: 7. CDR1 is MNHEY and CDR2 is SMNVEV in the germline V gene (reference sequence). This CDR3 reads CASSLGLDRDSYEQYF. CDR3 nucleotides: TGTGCCAGCAGTTTAGGCTTAGACAGGGACTCCTACGAGCAGTACTTC.

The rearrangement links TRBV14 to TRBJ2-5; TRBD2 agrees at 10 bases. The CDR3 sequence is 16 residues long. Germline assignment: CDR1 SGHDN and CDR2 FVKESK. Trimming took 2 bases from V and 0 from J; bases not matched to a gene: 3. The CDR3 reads CASSQLLAGYQETQYF. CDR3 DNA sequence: TGTGCCAGCAGCCAACTACTAGCGGGGTACCAAGAGACCCAGTACTTC.

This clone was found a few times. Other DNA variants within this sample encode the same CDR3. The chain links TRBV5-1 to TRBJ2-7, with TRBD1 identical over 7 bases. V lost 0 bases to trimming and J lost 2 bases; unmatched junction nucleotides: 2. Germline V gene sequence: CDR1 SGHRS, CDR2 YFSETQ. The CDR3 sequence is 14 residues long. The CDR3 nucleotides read TGCGCCAGCAGCTTGGCAGGGGGAGCCTACGAGCAGTACTTC. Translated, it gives CASSLAGGAYEQYF. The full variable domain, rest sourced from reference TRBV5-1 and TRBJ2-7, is KAGVTQTPRYLIKTRGQQVTLSCSPISGHRSVSWYQQTPGQGLQFLFEYFSETQRNKGNFPGRFSGRQFSNSRSEMNVSTLELGDSALYLCASSLAGGAYEQYFGPGTRLTVT.

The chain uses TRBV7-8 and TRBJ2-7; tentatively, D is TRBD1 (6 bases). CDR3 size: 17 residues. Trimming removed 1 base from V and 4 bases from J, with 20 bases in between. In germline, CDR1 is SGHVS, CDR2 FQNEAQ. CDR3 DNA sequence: TGTGCCAGCAGCTTAGACCAAGGGGCCGAGCAGGGGTACGAGCAGTACTTC. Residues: CASSLDQGAEQGYEQYF. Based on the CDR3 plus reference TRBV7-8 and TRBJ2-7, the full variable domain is GAGVSQSPRYKVAKRGQDVALRCDPISGHVSLFWYQQALGQGPEFLTYFQNEAQLDKSGLPSDRFFAERPEGSVSTLKIQRTQQEDSAVYLCASSLDQGAEQGYEQYFGPGTRLTVT.

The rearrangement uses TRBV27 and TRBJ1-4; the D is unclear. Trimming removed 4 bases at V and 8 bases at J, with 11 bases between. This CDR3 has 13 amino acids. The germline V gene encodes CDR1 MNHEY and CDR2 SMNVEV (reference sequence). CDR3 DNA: TGTGCCAGCAGTTGGAGGGTAGGCGAAAAACTGTTTTTT. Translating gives CASSWRVGEKLFF.

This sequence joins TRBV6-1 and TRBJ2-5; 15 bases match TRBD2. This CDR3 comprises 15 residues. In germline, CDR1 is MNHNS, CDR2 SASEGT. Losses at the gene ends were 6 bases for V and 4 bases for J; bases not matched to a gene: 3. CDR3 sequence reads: CASSLGLAGGETQYF. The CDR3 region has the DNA TGTGCCAGCAGCCTGGGACTAGCGGGAGGAGAGACCCAGTACTTC.